The 10 T cell receptor beta chains below were found in one sample sequenced in a study of cytomegalovirus exposure and HLA in healthy donors (dated by TCRdb to the late 2010s). The method behind the library was the immunoSEQ multiplex PCR assay. TCRdb retrieved this table from immuneACCESS and kept in-frame rearrangements only. Not all clones are present; in checked studies, unresolved V genes account for under half, and no reason is known for the remainder. In this sample the table shows 100,000 to 150,000 clones, over 90% of which occur a single time. Under 1.5% of the sample comes from the top ten. The material sequenced was PBMCs. These receptors came from a woman aged 18-29 years in good health and CMV-seronegative.

The CDR3 DNA follows: TGCGCCAGCAGCTTCGTTAGCACGAGCCACGAGCAGTACTTC. It translates to CASSFVSTSHEQYF. The chain combines TRBV5-1 with TRBJ2-7; D remains ambiguous. The V gene lost 2 bases and the J gene lost 5 bases, with 14 bases spanning the gap. CDR3 length: 14 amino acids. Per germline, CDR1 SGHRS and CDR2 YFSETQ.

The V and J genes are TRBV5-1 and TRBJ1-1; D may be TRBD1 (5 bases). Germline V gene data show CDR1 as SGHRS and CDR2 as YFSETQ. The CDR3 is 13 residues long. Trimming shortened V by 0 bases and J by 6 bases, and 9 bases separated the two germline ends. The CDR3 DNA sequence: TGCGCCAGCAGCTTGGGACAGCTATCTGAAGCTTTCTTT. It encodes CASSLGQLSEAFF.

The V gene is TRBV28, the J gene TRBJ2-7; 10 nucleotides align to TRBD1. Germline CDR1 reads MDHEN; CDR2 reads SYDVKM. V gave up 5 bases and J gave up 4 bases; unmatched junction bases: 5. The CDR3 loop spans 14 amino acids. The CDR3 reads CASSPLGQGYEQYF. The CDR3 bases are TGTGCCAGCAGTCCCTTGGGACAGGGGTACGAGCAGTACTTC. The full variable domain, rest sourced from reference TRBV28 and TRBJ2-7, is DVKVTQSSRYLVKRTGEKVFLECVQDMDHENMFWYRQDPGLGLRLIYFSYDVKMKEKGDIPEGYSVSREKKERFSLILESASTNQTSMYLCASSPLGQGYEQYFGPGTRLTVT.

The chain joins TRBV11-3 to TRBJ2-2; 9 bases are a match to TRBD2. Trimming took 5 bases from V and 5 from J; bases not matched to a gene: 6. From germline, CDR1 is SGHNT and CDR2 YENEEA. This CDR3 contains 15 residues. As DNA, the CDR3 is TGTGCCAGCAGCCTCCGAGCGGGAGGTACCGGGGAGCTGTTTTTT. Its protein is CASSLRAGGTGELFF.

CDR3 sequence: CASSAGQEQFF. CDR3 in DNA: TGCGCCAGCAGCGCGGGACAGGAGCAGTTCTTC. This sequence joins TRBV5-1 and TRBJ2-1; D might be TRBD1 (7 bases). CDR1 and CDR2 from the germline V gene are SGHRS and YFSETQ. This CDR3 has 11 amino acids. The V end lost 4 bases, the J end lost 10 bases, and 9 bases lay between the germline ends. Complete variable domain (other parts from reference TRBV5-1 and TRBJ2-1): KAGVTQTPRYLIKTRGQQVTLSCSPISGHRSVSWYQQTPGQGLQFLFEYFSETQRNKGNFPGRFSGRQFSNSRSEMNVSTLELGDSALYLCASSAGQEQFFGPGTRLTVL.

The chain employs TRBV7-8 and TRBJ2-1, with TRBD2 matching over 14 bases. Germline V gene data show CDR1 as SGHVS and CDR2 as FQNEAQ. The V segment lost 3 bases and the J segment 6 bases; nucleotides outside the gene matches: 7. The CDR3 spans 17 residues. CDR3 bases: TGTGCCAGCAGCTTGGGACTAGCGGGAGTTCGTAGCAATGAGCAGTTCTTC. It is translated as CASSLGLAGVRSNEQFF.

This clone was detected only a few times. The chain combines TRBV9 with TRBJ2-7; D is possibly TRBD1 (5 bases). This CDR3 is built from 15 residues. V lost 0 bases and J lost 7, with 17 bases in between. CDR1 and CDR2 from the germline V gene are SGDLS and YYNGEE. The CDR3 coding sequence is TGTGCCAGCAGCGTAGGGTGGGGCGAGATGGAGGAGCAGTACTTC. Translating it yields CASSVGWGEMEEQYF.

V and J are TRBV27 and TRBJ1-2; a possible D gene is TRBD1 (6 bases). The length of the CDR3 is 13 residues. CDR1 and CDR2 (germline): MNHEY, SMNVEV (reference sequence). V was cut by 3 bases and J by 8 bases, with 13 bases left in between. CDR3 sequence reads: CASSFLPRGGYTF. The DNA for the CDR3 is TGTGCCAGCAGTTTTCTCCCCAGGGGCGGCTACACCTTC.

The chain links TRBV5-1 to TRBJ2-2, with TRBD1 as a possible D gene (6 bases). CDR1 and CDR2 (germline): SGHRS, YFSETQ. This CDR3 region has 14 residues. Trimming stripped 4 bases from V and 8 bases from J, with 15 bases between. CDR3 sequence: CASSPGTLGGELFF. DNA for the CDR3: TGCGCCAGCAGCCCCGGGACACTTGGGGGGGAGCTGTTTTTT.

This clone was picked up one time. V usage is TRBV27 and J usage is TRBJ1-1; D not resolved. Deletions cut 6 bases from V and 0 bases from J, with 11 bases between. Germline V gene data show CDR1 as MNHEY and CDR2 as SMNVEV (reference sequence). The CDR3 loop spans 14 amino acids. This chain's CDR3 is CASSPLGMNTEAFF. The DNA for the CDR3 is TGTGCCAGCAGCCCACTGGGCATGAACACTGAAGCTTTCTTT.